These 9 T cell receptor beta chains originate from one sample sequenced in a study of cytomegalovirus exposure and HLA in healthy donors. PCR used 60 Vbeta primers and 13 Jbeta primers. This table comes from immunoSEQ multiplex PCR, and its TCRdb copy is limited to in-frame clones, with some not included. The data contain around 250,000 clones, about 93% of them seen just once; the ten biggest clones take up about 1.7%. The source material was PBMCs. All receptors derive from a girl under 10 years old in good health and CMV-seronegative.

V is TRBV11-2 and J is TRBJ2-3; TRBD2 aligns across 8 bases. The germline gives CDR1 SGHAT, CDR2 FQNNGV. J lost 2 bases, V lost 6 bases, and 7 bases had no gene match. This CDR3 contains 15 residues. As DNA, the CDR3 is TGTGCCAGCAGAGGTCTACTAGCGGCCACAGATACGCAGTATTTT. Translation gives CASRGLLAATDTQYF.

The chain joins TRBV2 to TRBJ1-2, with D perhaps TRBD1 (5 bases). Between the trimmed V and J ends, which lost 4 bases and 4 bases, there was a span of 7 bases. CDR3 size: 12 residues. Germline values: CDR1 SNHLY, CDR2 FYNNEI. CDR3 protein: CASSGQIYGYTF. In DNA, the CDR3 is TGTGCCAGCAGTGGACAGATCTATGGCTACACCTTC.

This chain connects TRBV6-4 to TRBJ1-2, with D hard to call. Germline CDR1 is MRHNA and CDR2 is SNTAGT. The CDR3 has 14 residues. V lost 0 bases and J lost 2, with 7 bases in between. This CDR3 is CASSDSGSNYGYTF. The CDR3, as DNA: TGTGCCAGCAGTGACTCGGGGAGCAACTATGGCTACACCTTC.

The rearrangement uses TRBV6-1 and TRBJ1-5, with TRBD1 identical over 9 bases. The germline gives CDR1 MNHNS, CDR2 SASEGT. The trim removed 5 bases at V and 6 bases at J, leaving 8 bases unmatched. The CDR3 sequence is 15 residues long. CDR3 coding DNA: TGTGCCAGCAGTCCATCGACAGGGGGACGTCAGCCCCAGCATTTT. It is translated as CASSPSTGGRQPQHF.

The CDR3 nucleotides read TGTGCCAGCACCTCCCGGCAGGGGTTAAGCAATCAGCCCCAGCATTTT. It encodes CASTSRQGLSNQPQHF. The chain joins TRBV6-6 to TRBJ1-5; a possible D gene is TRBD1 (6 bases). Germline CDR1 and CDR2: MNHNY and SVGAGI (reference sequence). This CDR3 region has 16 residues. Trimming stripped 7 bases from V and 1 base from J, with 17 bases between.

The chain employs TRBV5-6 and TRBJ1-1; D gene uncertain. The CDR3 contains 14 residues. Trimming pared 7 bases from V and 4 bases from J, leaving 17 bases between. CDR1 SGHDT and CDR2 YYEEEE come from the germline V gene. For the CDR3, the DNA is TGTGCCAGCGGCGTGAGCGGCTTGGGCACTGAAGCTTTCTTT. Translation: CASGVSGLGTEAFF.

This clone was observed once. The V call is TRBV6-1, the J call TRBJ2-5; D call uncertain. This CDR3 is 13 amino acids long. Germline CDR1 and CDR2: MNHNS and SASEGT. Trimming pared 3 bases from V and 6 bases from J, leaving 11 bases between. DNA of the CDR3: TGTGCCAGCAGTGATCTGGAGTGGAAGACCCAGTACTTC. The encoded protein is CASSDLEWKTQYF.

V gene TRBV6-5 combines with J gene TRBJ2-7, with D possibly matching TRBD2 (5 bases). The length of the CDR3 is 14 residues. From germline, CDR1 is MNHEY and CDR2 SVGAGI. Trimming left V 5 bases short and J 4 bases short, with 15 bases between. In DNA, the CDR3 is TGTGCCAGCAGTGATCATGGACTTGAATACGAGCAGTACTTC. Protein sequence: CASSDHGLEYEQYF.

The CDR3 here is CASSFVTGVLGSGNTIYF. The DNA for the CDR3 is TGCGCCAGCAGCTTCGTGACAGGAGTCCTCGGCTCTGGAAACACCATATATTTT. J is TRBJ1-3 and V is TRBV5-1, with D possibly TRBD1 on 6 matching bases. CDR3 length: 18 residues. The germline V gene has CDR1 SGHRS and CDR2 YFSETQ. Trimming shortened V by 2 bases and J by 0 bases, and 18 bases separated the two germline ends.